These 28 T cell receptor beta chains were sequenced from one sample in a study of cytomegalovirus exposure and HLA in healthy donors. Primers: 60 Vbeta forward and 13 Jbeta reverse. Libraries were prepared by immunoSEQ multiplex PCR; TCRdb keeps only in-frame clonotypes and omits some of them. The data hold some 120,000 clones, with around 84% observed a single time. The sequenced sample consisted of PBMCs. Receptors were obtained from a woman between 35 and 50 years old in good health and CMV-seronegative.

The chain is built from TRBV7-2 and TRBJ2-5, with 7 bases aligning to TRBD2. CDR3 length equals 14 residues. Germline CDR1 SGHTA, CDR2 FQGNSA. Germline trimming cut 2 bases from V and 4 bases from J; bases unmatched to any gene: 4. The CDR3 reads CASSLWGGGETQYF. The CDR3 DNA reads as TGTGCCAGCAGCTTATGGGGGGGTGGAGAGACCCAGTACTTC.

Remarks on this clone: A junction boundary mismatches the germline segment, possibly from a read error. The chain links TRBV5-1 to TRBJ2-5, with a tentative D call TRBD1 (5 bases). This CDR3 comprises 15 residues. Germline V gene lookup returns CDR1 SGHRS and CDR2 YFSETQ. The DNA of the CDR3 is TGCGCCGGCAGCTTGGCCGGAACAGGAGAAGAGACCCAGTACTTC. Translated, it gives CAGSLAGTGEETQYF.

This chain connects TRBV6-5 to TRBJ1-4, with D perhaps TRBD1 (6 bases). CDR1 and CDR2 (germline): MNHEY, SVGAGI. V lost 6 bases and J 8 bases, leaving 16 bases between the germline ends. The CDR3 consists of 14 residues. The CDR3 DNA sequence: TGTGCCAGCAGAGATACAGGGTTACGGGAAAAACTGTTTTTT. This codes for CASRDTGLREKLFF.

This chain links TRBV2 with TRBJ1-2; D unresolved. V gave up 6 bases and J gave up 4 bases, with 18 bases separating them. This CDR3 region has 15 residues. Per germline, CDR1 SNHLY and CDR2 FYNNEI. CDR3 sequence: CASSSMAVRSYGYTF. The CDR3 DNA reads TGTGCCAGCAGCTCAATGGCAGTGCGGTCCTATGGCTACACCTTC.

The J gene is TRBJ2-1, the V gene TRBV2; a weak D match, TRBD2 (5 bases). Germline CDR1 is SNHLY and CDR2 is FYNNEI. The CDR3 runs to 12 residues. Deletions cut 2 bases from V and 15 bases from J, with 14 bases between. The CDR3 region has the DNA TGTGCCAGCAGTGAATCTGGGAGTCGGCCGTTCTTC. As protein: CASSESGSRPFF.

The chain joins TRBV18 to TRBJ1-4, with a tentative D call TRBD1 (6 bases). CDR3 length equals 14 residues. V was trimmed by 2 bases and J by 3 bases, leaving 7 bases between them. Germline V gene lookup returns CDR1 KGHSH and CDR2 LQKENI. CDR3: CASSPGGPNEKLFF. The DNA for the CDR3 is TGTGCCAGCTCACCAGGGGGCCCTAATGAAAAACTGTTTTTT.

The V call is TRBV28, the J call TRBJ1-1; TRBD1 agrees at 8 bases. The germline gives CDR1 MDHEN, CDR2 SYDVKM. After removal of 5 bases from V and 5 bases from J, the junction contained 13 bases not matched to a gene. CDR3 length: 16 residues. CDR3 DNA sequence: TGTGCCAGCAGTCCCGACCCCGACAGGGGTAGGACTGAAGCTTTCTTT. It translates to CASSPDPDRGRTEAFF.

This clone turned up a few times. The gene calls are TRBV7-8 and TRBJ2-4, with 8 bases matching TRBD1. This CDR3 spans 14 amino acids. The trim removed 5 bases at V and 4 bases at J, leaving 4 bases unmatched. Germline V gene sequence: CDR1 SGHVS, CDR2 FQNEAQ. CDR3 amino acids: CASSPRTGKNIQYF. For the CDR3, the DNA is TGTGCCAGCAGCCCCCGGACAGGGAAAAACATTCAGTACTTC.

The chain recombines TRBV7-9 with TRBJ2-5, with no clear D. V was pared by 4 bases and J by 5 bases, with 14 bases between. CDR3 size: 14 residues. CDR1 and CDR2 from the germline V gene are SEHNR and FQNEAQ (reference sequence). The CDR3 loop is CASSSLAQWETQYF. CDR3 coding DNA: TGTGCCAGCAGCTCCCTGGCTCAGTGGGAGACCCAGTACTTC. Drawing the rest from reference TRBV7-9 and TRBJ2-5, the complete variable domain is DTGVSQNPRHKITKRGQNVTFRCDPISEHNRLYWYRQTLGQGPEFLTYFQNEAQLEKSRLLSDRFSAERPKGSFSTLEIQRTEQGDSAMYLCASSSLAQWETQYFGPGTRLLVL.

The genes are TRBV28 and TRBJ2-7; 11 bases agree with TRBD2. Germline CDR1 reads MDHEN; CDR2 reads SYDVKM. J gave up 3 bases and V 3 bases, and 4 bases lay outside the gene matches. CDR3 length: 15 residues. CDR3 in amino acids: CASSLGLADFYEQYF. The DNA for the CDR3 is TGTGCCAGCAGTTTGGGACTAGCGGATTTCTACGAGCAGTACTTC.

The chain couples TRBV7-9 to TRBJ1-1; D possibly corresponds to TRBD1 (5 bases). Trimming cost V 2 bases and J 1 base, with 8 bases left between them. From germline, CDR1 is SEHNR and CDR2 FQNEAQ (reference sequence). The CDR3 has 14 amino acids. CDR3 DNA sequence: TGTGCCAGCAGCTTAAACGGGGGGAACACTGAAGCTTTCTTT. Translating gives CASSLNGGNTEAFF.

The chain couples TRBV7-6 to TRBJ1-2; 7 bases agree with TRBD1. Germline CDR1 SGHVS, CDR2 FNYEAQ. The CDR3 runs 14 residues. The J segment lost 0 bases and the V segment lost 5 bases, leaving 3 bases of the junction unmatched. The CDR3 region is CASSPGQANYGYTF. CDR3 nucleotide sequence: TGTGCCAGCAGCCCAGGACAGGCTAACTATGGCTACACCTTC.

The genes are TRBV11-2 and TRBJ2-5; TRBD2 matches 8 bases. Unmatched junction bases numbered 9, after V lost 1 base and J lost 2 bases. Germline CDR1 reads SGHAT; CDR2 reads FQNNGV. The CDR3 contains 17 residues. CDR3 residues: CASSLGGAGGRQETQYF. The CDR3 region has the DNA TGTGCCAGCAGCTTAGGGGGGGCGGGAGGCAGGCAAGAGACCCAGTACTTC.

This clone has a handful of counts. The chain employs TRBV28 and TRBJ2-3; TRBD2 matches 14 bases. Germline V gives CDR1 MDHEN, CDR2 SYDVKM. CDR3 size: 18 residues. Germline trimming cut 7 bases from V and 1 base from J; bases unmatched to any gene: 10. This CDR3 reads CASNQPGLAGDGTDTQYF. The CDR3 nucleotides read TGTGCCAGCAATCAACCGGGACTAGCGGGAGATGGCACAGATACGCAGTATTTT.

This sequence joins TRBV28 and TRBJ1-1; 8 nucleotides align to TRBD1. CDR1 and CDR2 (germline): MDHEN, SYDVKM. The J segment lost 1 base and the V segment lost 4 bases, leaving 17 bases of the junction unmatched. The CDR3 is made up of 19 amino acids. The CDR3 loop is CASSSPRYRGVGPNTEAFF. The CDR3 nucleotides read TGTGCCAGCAGTTCCCCGAGGTACAGGGGGGTGGGGCCGAACACTGAAGCTTTCTTT. Using reference TRBV28 and TRBJ1-1 for the parts outside the CDR3, the full variable domain is DVKVTQSSRYLVKRTGEKVFLECVQDMDHENMFWYRQDPGLGLRLIYFSYDVKMKEKGDIPEGYSVSREKKERFSLILESASTNQTSMYLCASSSPRYRGVGPNTEAFFGQGTRLTVV.

V gene TRBV19 combines with J gene TRBJ1-1; 7 nucleotides agree with TRBD1. Per the germline V gene, CDR1 is LNHDA and CDR2 is SQIVND (reference sequence). Unmatched junction bases numbered 5, after V lost 3 bases and J lost 4 bases. The CDR3 contains 14 residues. The CDR3 nucleotides are TGTGCCAGTAGTATCGTCCCAGGGGGCACTGAAGCTTTCTTT. It specifies CASSIVPGGTEAFF.

With regard to this clone: One end of the junction does not line up with germline, which may come from a read error. Other DNA variants within this sample encode the same CDR3. The genes are TRBV10-3 and TRBJ2-7; D assignment may be TRBD1 or TRBD2 (5 bases each). Germline CDR1 reads ENHRY; CDR2 reads SYGVKD. The CDR3 totals 13 residues. In DNA form, the CDR3 reads TGCGCCATCAGTGGGGGAGCCCTCTACGAGCAGTACTTC. Translated, it gives CAISGGALYEQYF.

The CDR3 nucleotides read TGCGCCAGCAGCCAAACCCTTGCAGGGGATACCTACGAGCAGTACTTC. Its protein product is CASSQTLAGDTYEQYF. The chain joins TRBV4-3 to TRBJ2-7; D is possibly TRBD1 (6 bases). The CDR3 is 16 amino acids. Looked up from germline, CDR1 is LGHNA and CDR2 is YSLEER. The V gene lost 2 bases and the J gene lost 2 bases, with 16 bases spanning the gap.

This clone was detected a few times. The J gene is TRBJ2-1, the V gene TRBV18; no definite D call. V lost 4 bases to trimming and J lost 0 bases, with 10 bases between them. This CDR3 spans 15 amino acids. Germline V gene lookup returns CDR1 KGHSH and CDR2 LQKENI. The CDR3 DNA is TGTGCCAGCTCACGAAGCGCCCACTCCTACAATGAGCAGTTCTTC. Its protein is CASSRSAHSYNEQFF.

This clone was seen just once. The genes are TRBV29-1 and TRBJ2-1; D perhaps matches TRBD1 (5 bases). The CDR3 length is 14 residues. Per the germline V gene, CDR1 is SQVTM and CDR2 is ANQGSEA. V was pared by 7 bases and J by 0 bases, with 13 bases between. The CDR3 DNA is TGCAGCGGGGGCCTTACCTACTCCTACAATGAGCAGTTCTTC. Its translation is CSGGLTYSYNEQFF.

J is TRBJ2-3 and V is TRBV5-1, with 8 bases identical to TRBD1. Looked up from germline, CDR1 is SGHRS and CDR2 is YFSETQ. The CDR3 is 18 amino acids. The V gene end was trimmed by 4 bases and the J gene end by 0 bases; junction bases not matched to a gene: 13. The DNA of the CDR3 is TGCGCCAGCAGCCGATTGACAAGAGGACAGGGTAGCACAGATACGCAGTATTTT. It codes for CASSRLTRGQGSTDTQYF.

The genes are TRBV10-1 and TRBJ2-1; 14 bases match TRBD2. CDR1 is WNHNN, CDR2 SYGVQD, per germline (reference sequence). CDR3 length equals 16 residues. The J segment lost 10 bases and the V segment lost 2 bases, leaving 7 bases of the junction unmatched. The CDR3, as DNA: TGCGCCAGCAGTGAGAAGGGACTAGCGGGAGTAGACGAGCAGTTCTTC. It encodes CASSEKGLAGVDEQFF.

V and J are TRBV10-2 and TRBJ1-6; tentatively, D is TRBD1 (6 bases). Trimming took 8 bases from V and 6 from J, leaving 14 bases between them. Germline V CDR1 and CDR2: WSHSY, SAAADI. The CDR3 has 14 residues. The CDR3 coding sequence is TGCGCCAGCTATGACGGACAGAGTAATTCACCCCTCCACTTT. It yields the protein CASYDGQSNSPLHF.

The table lists this clone with a few counts. The J gene is TRBJ1-5, the V gene TRBV7-9; D remains unclear. Trimming shortened V by 1 base and J by 7 bases, and 5 bases separated the two germline ends. Germline-derived CDR1 and CDR2 are SEHNR and FQNEAQ (reference sequence). This CDR3 region has 12 residues. The CDR3 DNA is TGTGCCAGCAGCTTAGGGCAGCAGCCCCAGCATTTT. Protein sequence: CASSLGQQPQHF. Supplemented by reference TRBV7-9 and TRBJ1-5, the full variable domain reads DTGVSQNPRHKITKRGQNVTFRCDPISEHNRLYWYRQTLGQGPEFLTYFQNEAQLEKSRLLSDRFSAERPKGSFSTLEIQRTEQGDSAMYLCASSLGQQPQHFGDGTRLSIL.

Notes on this clone: The junction and the germline gene differ at one end; a read error may be behind it. This chain connects TRBV7-8 to TRBJ2-4; D perhaps matches TRBD2 (5 bases). CDR1 is SGHVS, CDR2 FQNEAQ, per germline. The CDR3 covers 11 residues. The CDR3 DNA follows: TGTGCCAGCAGCGACGGGAACAGTCAGTACTTC. Its translation is CASSDGNSQYF.

The V call is TRBV5-1, the J call TRBJ2-2; 7 bases fit TRBD2. CDR3 length: 16 amino acids. Germline-derived CDR1 and CDR2 are SGHRS and YFSETQ. V shed 0 bases and J 2 bases; nucleotides not matched to a gene: 4. CDR3 residues: CASSLEGGSNTGELFF. The CDR3 nucleotides read TGCGCCAGCAGCTTGGAAGGCGGGAGCAACACCGGGGAGCTGTTTTTT.

The chain carries TRBV11-3 and TRBJ2-2; D call uncertain. Trimming cost V 5 bases and J 3 bases, with 22 bases left between them. Per germline, CDR1 SGHNT and CDR2 YENEEA. The CDR3 has 18 residues. CDR3 residues: CASSPTRGDSRHTGELFF. The CDR3 coding sequence is TGTGCCAGCAGCCCTACACGTGGCGACTCCCGCCACACCGGGGAGCTGTTTTTT.

The chain links TRBV28 to TRBJ2-2; 8 positions match TRBD2. The CDR3 covers 15 residues. The V and J ends lost 7 bases and 5 bases, in that order; junction bases with no gene match: 9. From germline, CDR1 is MDHEN and CDR2 SYDVKM. The CDR3 DNA follows: TGTGCCAGCAACCAAGCGGGGGTGGGGACCGGGGAGCTGTTTTTT. Its translation is CASNQAGVGTGELFF.